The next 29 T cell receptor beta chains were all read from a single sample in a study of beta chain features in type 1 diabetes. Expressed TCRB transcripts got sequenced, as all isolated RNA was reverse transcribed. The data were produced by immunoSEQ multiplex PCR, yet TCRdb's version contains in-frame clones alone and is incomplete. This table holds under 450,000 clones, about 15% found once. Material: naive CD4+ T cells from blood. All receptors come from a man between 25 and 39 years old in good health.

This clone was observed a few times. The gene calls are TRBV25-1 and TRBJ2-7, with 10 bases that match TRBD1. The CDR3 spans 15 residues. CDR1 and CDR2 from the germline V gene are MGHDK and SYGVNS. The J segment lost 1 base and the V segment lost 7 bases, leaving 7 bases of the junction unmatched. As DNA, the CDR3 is TGTGCCAGCACCCCCCGGGACAGGGGATCCTACGAGCAGTACTTC. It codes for CASTPRDRGSYEQYF.

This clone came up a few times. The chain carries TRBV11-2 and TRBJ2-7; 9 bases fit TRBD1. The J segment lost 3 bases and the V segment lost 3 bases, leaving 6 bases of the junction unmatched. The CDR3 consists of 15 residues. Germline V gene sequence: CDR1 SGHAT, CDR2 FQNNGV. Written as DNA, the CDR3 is TGTGCCAGCAGCTTTAACAGGGGGCGCAGCTACGAGCAGTACTTC. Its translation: CASSFNRGRSYEQYF.

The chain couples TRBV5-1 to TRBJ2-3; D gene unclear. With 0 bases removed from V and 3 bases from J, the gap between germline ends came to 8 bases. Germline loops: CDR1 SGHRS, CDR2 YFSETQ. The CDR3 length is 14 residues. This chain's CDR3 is CASSLGRPTDTQYF. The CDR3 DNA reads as TGCGCCAGCAGCTTGGGACGACCAACAGATACGCAGTATTTT.

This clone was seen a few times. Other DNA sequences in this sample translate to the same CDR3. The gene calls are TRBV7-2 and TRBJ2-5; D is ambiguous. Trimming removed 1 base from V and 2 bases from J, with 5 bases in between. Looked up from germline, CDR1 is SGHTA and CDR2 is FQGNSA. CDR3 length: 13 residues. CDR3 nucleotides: TGTGCCAGCAGCTTAGGACGACAAGAGACCCAGTACTTC. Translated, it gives CASSLGRQETQYF.

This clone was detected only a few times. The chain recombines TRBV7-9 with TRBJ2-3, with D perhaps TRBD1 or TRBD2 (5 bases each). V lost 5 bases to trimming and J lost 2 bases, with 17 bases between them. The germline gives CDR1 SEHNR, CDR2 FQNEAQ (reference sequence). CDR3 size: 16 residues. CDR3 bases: TGTGCCAGCAGCGCTCCGGGGACCGGACACACAGATACGCAGTATTTT. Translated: CASSAPGTGHTDTQYF.

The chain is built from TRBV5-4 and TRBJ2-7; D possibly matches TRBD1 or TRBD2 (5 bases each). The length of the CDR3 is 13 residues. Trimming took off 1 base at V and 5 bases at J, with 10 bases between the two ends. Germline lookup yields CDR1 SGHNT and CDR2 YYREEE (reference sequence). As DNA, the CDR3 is TGTGCCAGCAGCTTGTTTCGGGACCACGAGCAGTACTTC. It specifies CASSLFRDHEQYF.

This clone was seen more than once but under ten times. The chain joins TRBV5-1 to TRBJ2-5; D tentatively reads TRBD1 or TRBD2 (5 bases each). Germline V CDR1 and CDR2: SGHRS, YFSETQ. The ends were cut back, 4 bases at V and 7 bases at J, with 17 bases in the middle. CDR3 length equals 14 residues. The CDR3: CASSPGTDLRTQYF. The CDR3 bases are TGCGCCAGCAGCCCAGGGACGGACCTCAGGACCCAGTACTTC.

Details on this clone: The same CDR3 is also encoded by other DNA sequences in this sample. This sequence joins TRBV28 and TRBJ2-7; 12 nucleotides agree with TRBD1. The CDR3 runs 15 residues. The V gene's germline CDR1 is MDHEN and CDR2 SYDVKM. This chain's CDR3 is CASRPPGQGANEQYV. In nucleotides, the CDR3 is TGTGCGAGCAGACCACCGGGACAGGGGGCAAACGAGCAGTACGTC.

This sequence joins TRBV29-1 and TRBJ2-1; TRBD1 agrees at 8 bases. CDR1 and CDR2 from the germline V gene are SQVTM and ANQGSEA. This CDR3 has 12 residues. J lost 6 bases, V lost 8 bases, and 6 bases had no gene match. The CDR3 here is CSFGQGGNEQFF. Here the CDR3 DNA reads TGCAGCTTCGGACAGGGTGGCAATGAGCAGTTCTTC.

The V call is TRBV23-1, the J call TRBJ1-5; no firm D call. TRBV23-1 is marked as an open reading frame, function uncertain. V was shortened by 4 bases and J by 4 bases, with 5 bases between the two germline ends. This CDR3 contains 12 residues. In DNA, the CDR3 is TGCGCCAGCAGTCCCGGTAATCAGCCCCAGCATTTT. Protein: CASSPGNQPQHF.

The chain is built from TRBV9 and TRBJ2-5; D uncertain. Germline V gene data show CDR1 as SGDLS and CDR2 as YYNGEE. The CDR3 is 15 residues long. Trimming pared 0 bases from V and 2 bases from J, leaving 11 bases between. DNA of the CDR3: TGTGCCAGCAGCGTAGGAAGGACGGCACAAGAGACCCAGTACTTC. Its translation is CASSVGRTAQETQYF. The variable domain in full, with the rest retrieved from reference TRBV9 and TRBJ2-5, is DSGVTQTPKHLITATGQRVTLRCSPRSGDLSVYWYQQSLDQGLQFLIQYYNGEERAKGNILERFSAQQFPDLHSELNLSSLELGDSALYFCASSVGRTAQETQYFGPGTRLLVL.

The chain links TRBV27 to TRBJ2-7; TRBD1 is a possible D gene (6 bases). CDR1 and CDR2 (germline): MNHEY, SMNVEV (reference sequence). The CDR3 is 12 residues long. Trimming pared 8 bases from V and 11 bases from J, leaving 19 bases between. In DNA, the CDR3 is TGTGCCAGCGGAAGGCGAAGGGGGTGGGAGTACTTC. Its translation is CASGRRRGWEYF.

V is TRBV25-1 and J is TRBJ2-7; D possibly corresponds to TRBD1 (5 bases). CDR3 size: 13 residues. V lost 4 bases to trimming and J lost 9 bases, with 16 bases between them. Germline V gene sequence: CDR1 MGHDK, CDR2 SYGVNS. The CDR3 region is CASSGATEASQYV. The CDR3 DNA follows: TGTGCCAGCAGTGGAGCGACAGAGGCTTCGCAGTACGTC.

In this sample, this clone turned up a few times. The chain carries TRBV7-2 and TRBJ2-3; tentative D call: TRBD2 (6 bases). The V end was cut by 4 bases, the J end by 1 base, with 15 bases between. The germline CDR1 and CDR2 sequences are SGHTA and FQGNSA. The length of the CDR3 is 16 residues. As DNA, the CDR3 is TGTGCCAGCAGCTCGCAACTAGCCCAGGGCACAGATACGCAGTATTTT. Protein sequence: CASSSQLAQGTDTQYF.

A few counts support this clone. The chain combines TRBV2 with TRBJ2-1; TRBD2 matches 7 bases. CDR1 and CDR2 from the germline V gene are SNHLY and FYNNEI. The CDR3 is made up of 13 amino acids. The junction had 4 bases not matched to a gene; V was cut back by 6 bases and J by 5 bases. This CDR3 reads CASSRTSDNEQFF. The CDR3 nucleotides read TGTGCCAGCAGCCGGACTAGTGACAATGAGCAGTTCTTC.

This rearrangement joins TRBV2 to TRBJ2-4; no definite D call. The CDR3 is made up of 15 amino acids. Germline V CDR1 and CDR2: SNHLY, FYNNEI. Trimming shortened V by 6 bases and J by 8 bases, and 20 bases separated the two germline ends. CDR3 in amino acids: CASRPDASFRYIQYF. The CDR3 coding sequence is TGTGCCAGCAGACCGGACGCCTCGTTTAGGTACATTCAGTACTTC.

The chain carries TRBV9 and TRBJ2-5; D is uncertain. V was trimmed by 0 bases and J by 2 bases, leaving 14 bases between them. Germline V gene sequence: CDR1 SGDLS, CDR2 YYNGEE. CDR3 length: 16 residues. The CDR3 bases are TGTGCCAGCAGCGTAGCTGTGGAATTAGGTCAAGAGACCCAGTACTTC. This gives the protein CASSVAVELGQETQYF.

CDR3 in DNA: TGTGCCAGCAGCCGAGCGGGGCGCACAGATACGCAGTATTTT. Amino acids: CASSRAGRTDTQYF. The chain joins TRBV21-1 to TRBJ2-3; TRBD2, the D gene given by the table, was not confirmed from the DNA. TRBV21-1 is tagged as a pseudogene. The CDR3 has 14 residues.

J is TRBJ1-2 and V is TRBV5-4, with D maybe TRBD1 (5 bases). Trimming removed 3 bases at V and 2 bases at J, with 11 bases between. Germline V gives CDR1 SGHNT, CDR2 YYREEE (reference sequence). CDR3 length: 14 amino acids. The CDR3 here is CASSSQSGNYGYTF. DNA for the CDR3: TGTGCCAGCAGCTCACAATCAGGGAACTATGGCTACACCTTC. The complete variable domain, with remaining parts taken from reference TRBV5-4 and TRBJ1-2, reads ETGVTQSPTHLIKTRGQQVTLRCSSQSGHNTVSWYQQALGQGPQFIFQYYREEENGRGNFPPRFSGLQFPNYSSELNVNALELDDSALYLCASSSQSGNYGYTFGSGTRLTVV.

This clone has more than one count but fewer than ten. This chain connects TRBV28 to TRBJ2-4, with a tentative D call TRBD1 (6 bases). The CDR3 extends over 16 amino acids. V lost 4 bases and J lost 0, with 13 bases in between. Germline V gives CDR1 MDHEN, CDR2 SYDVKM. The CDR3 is CASSSDRRLAKNIQYF. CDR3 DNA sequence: TGTGCCAGCAGTTCAGACAGGCGACTAGCCAAAAACATTCAGTACTTC.

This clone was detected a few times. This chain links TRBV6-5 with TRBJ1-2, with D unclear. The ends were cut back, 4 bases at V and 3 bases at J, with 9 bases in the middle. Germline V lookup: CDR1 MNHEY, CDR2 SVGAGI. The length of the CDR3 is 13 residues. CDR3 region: CASSSQSYYGYTF. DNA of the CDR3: TGTGCCAGCAGTTCGCAGAGCTACTATGGCTACACCTTC.

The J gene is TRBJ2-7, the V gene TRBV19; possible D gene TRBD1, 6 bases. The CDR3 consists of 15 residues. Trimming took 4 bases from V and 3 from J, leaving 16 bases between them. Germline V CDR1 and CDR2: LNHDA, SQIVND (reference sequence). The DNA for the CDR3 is TGTGCCAGTAGTACTAGACAGGTAGTGTTCTACGAGCAGTACGTC. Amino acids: CASSTRQVVFYEQYV.

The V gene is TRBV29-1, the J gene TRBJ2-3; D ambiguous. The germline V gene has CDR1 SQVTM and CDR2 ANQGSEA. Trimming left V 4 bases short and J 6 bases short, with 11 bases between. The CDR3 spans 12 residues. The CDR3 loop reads CSVVSGVDTQYF. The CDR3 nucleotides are TGCAGCGTTGTCTCTGGGGTCGATACGCAGTATTTT.

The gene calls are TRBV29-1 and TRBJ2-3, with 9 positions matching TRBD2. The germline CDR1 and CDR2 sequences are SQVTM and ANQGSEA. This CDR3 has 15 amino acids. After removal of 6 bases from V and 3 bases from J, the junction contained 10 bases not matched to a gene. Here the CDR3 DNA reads TGCAGCGTCACCCTCGCGGGAGGGCCGACAGATACGCAGTATTTT. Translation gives CSVTLAGGPTDTQYF.

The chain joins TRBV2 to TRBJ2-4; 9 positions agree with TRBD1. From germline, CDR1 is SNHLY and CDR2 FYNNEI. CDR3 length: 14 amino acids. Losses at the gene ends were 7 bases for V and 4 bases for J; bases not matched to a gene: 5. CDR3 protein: CASNVGQGKNIQYF. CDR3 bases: TGTGCCAGCAATGTGGGACAGGGTAAAAACATTCAGTACTTC.

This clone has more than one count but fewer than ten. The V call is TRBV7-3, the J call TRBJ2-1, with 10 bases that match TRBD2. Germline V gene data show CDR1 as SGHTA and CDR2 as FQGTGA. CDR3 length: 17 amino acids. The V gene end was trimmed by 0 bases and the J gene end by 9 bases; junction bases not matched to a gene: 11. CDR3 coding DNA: TGTGCCAGCAGCTTAACCCCCGGACTAGCGGTAGGCAGTGAGCAGTTCTTC. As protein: CASSLTPGLAVGSEQFF.

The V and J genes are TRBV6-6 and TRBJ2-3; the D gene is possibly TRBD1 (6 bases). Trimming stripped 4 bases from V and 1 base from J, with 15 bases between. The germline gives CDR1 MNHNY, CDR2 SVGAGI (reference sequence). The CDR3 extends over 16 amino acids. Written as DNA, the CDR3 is TGTGCCAGCAGTTTCACAGGGCCAGGGGGCACAGATACGCAGTATTTT. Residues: CASSFTGPGGTDTQYF.

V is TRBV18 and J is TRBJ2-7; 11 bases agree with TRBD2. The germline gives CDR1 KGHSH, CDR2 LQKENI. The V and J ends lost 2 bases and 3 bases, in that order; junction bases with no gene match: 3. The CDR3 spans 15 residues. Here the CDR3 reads CASSPGLAGLYEQYV. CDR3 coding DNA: TGTGCCAGCTCACCAGGACTAGCGGGCCTCTACGAGCAGTACGTC.

The CDR3 reads CASSRGPNYGYTF. The CDR3 bases are TGTGCCAGCAGCCGTGGACCGAACTATGGCTACACCTTC. The V gene is TRBV7-2, the J gene TRBJ1-2; D ambiguous. The germline CDR1 and CDR2 sequences are SGHTA and FQGNSA. This CDR3 region has 13 residues. Trimming took 5 bases from V and 2 from J, leaving 9 bases between them. Full variable domain (rest looked up from reference TRBV7-2 and TRBJ1-2): GAGVSQSPSNKVTEKGKDVELRCDPISGHTALYWYRQSLGQGLEFLIYFQGNSAPDKSGLPSDRFSAERTGGSVSTLTIQRTQQEDSAVYLCASSRGPNYGYTFGSGTRLTVV.